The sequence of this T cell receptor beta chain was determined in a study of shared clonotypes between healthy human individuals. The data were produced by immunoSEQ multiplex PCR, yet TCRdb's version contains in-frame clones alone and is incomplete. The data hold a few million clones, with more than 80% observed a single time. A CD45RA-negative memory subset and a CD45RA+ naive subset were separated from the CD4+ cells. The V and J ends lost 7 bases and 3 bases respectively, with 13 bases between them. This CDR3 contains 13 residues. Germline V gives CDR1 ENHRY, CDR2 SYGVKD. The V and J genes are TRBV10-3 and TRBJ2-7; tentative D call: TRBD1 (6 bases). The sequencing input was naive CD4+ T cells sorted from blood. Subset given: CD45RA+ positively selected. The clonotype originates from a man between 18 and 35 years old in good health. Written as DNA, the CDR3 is TGTGCCATCACAGAGGGGGTCGGCTACGAGCAGTACTTC. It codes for CAITEGVGYEQYF.